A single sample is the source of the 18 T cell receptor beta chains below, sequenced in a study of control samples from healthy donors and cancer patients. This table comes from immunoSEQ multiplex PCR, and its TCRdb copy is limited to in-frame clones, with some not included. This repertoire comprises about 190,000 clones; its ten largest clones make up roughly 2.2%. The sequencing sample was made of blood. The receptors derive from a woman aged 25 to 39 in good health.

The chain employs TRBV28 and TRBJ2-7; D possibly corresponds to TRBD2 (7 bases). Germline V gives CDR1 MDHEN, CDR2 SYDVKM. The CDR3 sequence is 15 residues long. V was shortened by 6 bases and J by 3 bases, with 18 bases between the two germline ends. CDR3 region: CASRLRGARNYEQYF. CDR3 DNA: TGTGCCAGCAGACTTCGGGGGGCCCGAAACTACGAGCAGTACTTC.

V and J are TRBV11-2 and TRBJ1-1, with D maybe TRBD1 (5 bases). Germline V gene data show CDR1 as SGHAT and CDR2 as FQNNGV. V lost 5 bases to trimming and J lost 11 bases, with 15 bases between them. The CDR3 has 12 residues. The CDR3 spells CASSQRRGPAFF. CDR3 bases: TGTGCCAGCAGCCAGAGACGGGGACCTGCTTTCTTT.

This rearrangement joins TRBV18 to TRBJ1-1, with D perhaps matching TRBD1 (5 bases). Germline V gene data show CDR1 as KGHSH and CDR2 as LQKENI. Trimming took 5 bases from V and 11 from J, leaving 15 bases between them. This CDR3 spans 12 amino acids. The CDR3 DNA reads TGTGCCAGCTCAACTCAGGAGGGGTTGGCTTTCTTT. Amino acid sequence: CASSTQEGLAFF.

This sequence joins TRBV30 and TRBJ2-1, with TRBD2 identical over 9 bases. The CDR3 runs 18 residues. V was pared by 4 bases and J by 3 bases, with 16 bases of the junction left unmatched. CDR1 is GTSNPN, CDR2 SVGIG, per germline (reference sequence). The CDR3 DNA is TGTGCCTGGAACTCGCGTCTCGGGCTAGCGGGAATCTACAATGAGCAGTTCTTC. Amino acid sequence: CAWNSRLGLAGIYNEQFF.

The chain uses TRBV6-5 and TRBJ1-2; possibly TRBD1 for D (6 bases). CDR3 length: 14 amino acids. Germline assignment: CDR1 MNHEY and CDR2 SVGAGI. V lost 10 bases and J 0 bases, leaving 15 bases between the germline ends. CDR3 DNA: TGTGCCACTAATGGGGGACAAACTAACTATGGCTACACCTTC. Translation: CATNGGQTNYGYTF.

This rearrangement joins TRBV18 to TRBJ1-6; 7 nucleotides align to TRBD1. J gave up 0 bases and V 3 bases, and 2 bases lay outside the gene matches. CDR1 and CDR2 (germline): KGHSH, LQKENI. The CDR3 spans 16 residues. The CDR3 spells CASSPTGSSYNSPLHF. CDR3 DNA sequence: TGTGCCAGCTCACCGACAGGGAGCTCCTATAATTCACCCCTCCACTTT.

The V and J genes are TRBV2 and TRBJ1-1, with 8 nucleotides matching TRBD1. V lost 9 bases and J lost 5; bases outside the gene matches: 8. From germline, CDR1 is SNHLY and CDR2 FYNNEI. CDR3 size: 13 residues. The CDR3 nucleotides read TGTGCCAGTCGACAGGGGTATCGGACTGAAGCTTTCTTT. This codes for CASRQGYRTEAFF.

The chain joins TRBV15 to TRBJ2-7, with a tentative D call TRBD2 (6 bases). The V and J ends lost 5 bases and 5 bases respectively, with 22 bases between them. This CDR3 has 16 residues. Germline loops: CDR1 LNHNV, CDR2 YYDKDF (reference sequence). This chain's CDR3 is CATSARGGMFLDEQYF. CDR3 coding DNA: TGTGCCACCAGCGCCCGCGGCGGGATGTTCCTAGACGAGCAGTACTTC. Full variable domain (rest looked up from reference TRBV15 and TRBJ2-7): DAMVIQNPRYQVTQFGKPVTLSCSQTLNHNVMYWYQQKSSQAPKLLFHYYDKDFNNEADTPDNFQSRRPNTSFCFLDIRSPGLGDTAMYLCATSARGGMFLDEQYFGPGTRLTVT.

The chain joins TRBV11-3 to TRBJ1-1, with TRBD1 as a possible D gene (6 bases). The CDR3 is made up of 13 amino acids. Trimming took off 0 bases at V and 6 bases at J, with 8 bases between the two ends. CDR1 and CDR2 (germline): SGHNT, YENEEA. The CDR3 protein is CASSLEQGAEAFF. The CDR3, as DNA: TGTGCCAGCAGCTTAGAACAGGGAGCTGAAGCTTTCTTT.

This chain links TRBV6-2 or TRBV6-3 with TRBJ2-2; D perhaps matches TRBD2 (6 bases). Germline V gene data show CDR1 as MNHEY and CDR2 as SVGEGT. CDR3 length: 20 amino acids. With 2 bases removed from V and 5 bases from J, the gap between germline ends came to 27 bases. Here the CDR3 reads CASSYLGYALGGEKTGELFF. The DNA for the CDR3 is TGTGCCAGCAGTTACCTGGGTTACGCCCTCGGCGGGGAAAAAACCGGGGAGCTGTTTTTT.

The CDR3 DNA reads as TGTGCCAGCAGTTTAGGAGGGACAGGGGGTAGGGGCTACACCTTC. The encoded protein is CASSLGGTGGRGYTF. V gene TRBV27 combines with J gene TRBJ1-2; the match to TRBD1 covers 11 bases. CDR3 length equals 15 residues. V was pared by 2 bases and J by 8 bases, with 7 bases of the junction left unmatched. Germline V CDR1 and CDR2: MNHEY, SMNVEV (reference sequence).

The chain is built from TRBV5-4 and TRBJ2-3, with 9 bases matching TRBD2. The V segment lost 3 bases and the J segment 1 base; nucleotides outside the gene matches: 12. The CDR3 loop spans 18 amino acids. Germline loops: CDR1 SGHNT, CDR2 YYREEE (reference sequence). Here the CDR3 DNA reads TGTGCCAGCAGCTCCCCGGGGAGTAGCGGGAGCGGCACAGATACGCAGTATTTT. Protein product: CASSSPGSSGSGTDTQYF.

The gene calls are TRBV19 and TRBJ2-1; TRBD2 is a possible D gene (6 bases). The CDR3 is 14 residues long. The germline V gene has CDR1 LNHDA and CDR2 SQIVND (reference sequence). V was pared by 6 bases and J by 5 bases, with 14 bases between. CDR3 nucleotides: TGTGCCAGTAGCTGGAGGGCGACGGACAATGAGCAGTTCTTC. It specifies CASSWRATDNEQFF.

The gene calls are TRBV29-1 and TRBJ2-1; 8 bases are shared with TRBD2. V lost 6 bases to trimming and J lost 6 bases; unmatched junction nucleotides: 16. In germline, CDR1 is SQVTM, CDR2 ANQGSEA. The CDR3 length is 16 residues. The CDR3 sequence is CSVAPSGGPAGNEQFF. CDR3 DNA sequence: TGCAGCGTGGCCCCCAGCGGGGGCCCGGCGGGCAATGAGCAGTTCTTC.

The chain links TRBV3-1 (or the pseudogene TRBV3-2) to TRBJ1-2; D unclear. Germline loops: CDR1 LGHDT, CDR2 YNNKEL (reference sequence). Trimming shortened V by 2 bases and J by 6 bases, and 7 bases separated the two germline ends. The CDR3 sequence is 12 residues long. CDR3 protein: CASSQQRNGYTF. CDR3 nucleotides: TGTGCCAGCAGCCAACAGAGAAATGGCTACACCTTC.

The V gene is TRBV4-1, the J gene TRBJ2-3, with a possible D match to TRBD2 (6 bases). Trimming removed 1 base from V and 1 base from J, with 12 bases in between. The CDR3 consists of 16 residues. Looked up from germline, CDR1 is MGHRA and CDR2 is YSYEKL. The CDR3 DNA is TGCGCCAGCAGCCAAGGGACTACCCGGGGCACAGATACGCAGTATTTT. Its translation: CASSQGTTRGTDTQYF.

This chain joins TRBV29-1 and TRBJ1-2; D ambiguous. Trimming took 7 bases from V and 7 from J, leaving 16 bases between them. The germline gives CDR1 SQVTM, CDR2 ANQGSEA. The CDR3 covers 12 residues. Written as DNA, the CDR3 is TGCAGCGGGAGTGTAGGAGGTCTTGGCTACACCTTC. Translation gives CSGSVGGLGYTF.

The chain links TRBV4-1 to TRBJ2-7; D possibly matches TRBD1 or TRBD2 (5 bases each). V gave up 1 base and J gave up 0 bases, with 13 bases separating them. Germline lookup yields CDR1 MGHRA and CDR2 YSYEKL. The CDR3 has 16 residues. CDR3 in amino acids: CASSQGGTESSYEQYF. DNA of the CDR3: TGCGCCAGCAGCCAAGGGGGGACCGAGAGCTCCTACGAGCAGTACTTC.